Below, 2 T cell receptor beta chains from the same sample are listed, as sequenced in a study of identifying expanded T cells in peripheral blood. Here immunoSEQ multiplex PCR was the method, and the copy in TCRdb shows in-frame clones only, minus some. The sample has roughly 100,000 clones; 75% to 90% are singletons. The sequencing sample was made of blood. The receptors stem from a person between 18 and 75 years old in good health.

The chain recombines TRBV27 with TRBJ1-5; TRBD1 matches 7 bases. CDR3 length: 14 residues. Germline loops: CDR1 MNHEY, CDR2 SMNVEV (reference sequence). V shed 5 bases, J shed 3 bases, and the junction held 4 bases outside the gene matches. The DNA of the CDR3 is TGTGCCAGCAGTGACGACAGGGACAATCAGCCCCAGCATTTT. It specifies CASSDDRDNQPQHF.

The rearrangement uses TRBV6-1 and TRBJ2-3, with D possibly matching TRBD2 (6 bases). CDR1 is MNHNS and CDR2 is SASEGT in the germline V gene. V was trimmed by 9 bases and J by 0 bases, leaving 13 bases between them. CDR3 length equals 14 residues. CDR3 nucleotide sequence: TGTGCCAGTAAGGAGGGAGATAGCACAGATACGCAGTATTTT. Translated: CASKEGDSTDTQYF.